A single sample is the source of the 30 T cell receptor beta chains below, sequenced in a study of blood T cell repertoires in COVID-19 (TCRdb year 2020). The protocol used for the library was the immunoSEQ multiplex PCR assay. As stored in TCRdb, this immuneACCESS dataset retains in-frame rearrangements with V and J assigned. A fraction of the clones does not appear; measured against another copy, unresolved V genes explain less than half of the discrepancy, and the remainder lacks a known reason. The sample records roughly 190,000 clones, 70% to 90% of which are singletons. The top ten hold roughly 6.2% of the sample. The sequenced material came from peripheral blood. The source is a woman between 40 and 50 years old who had recovered from COVID-19.

The chain recombines TRBV5-6 with TRBJ2-3; D is perhaps TRBD1 (6 bases). Trimming shortened V by 2 bases and J by 4 bases, and 8 bases separated the two germline ends. Per the germline V gene, CDR1 is SGHDT and CDR2 is YYEEEE. The CDR3 extends over 13 amino acids. The CDR3 sequence: CASSFSGADTQYF. In nucleotides, the CDR3 is TGTGCCAGCAGCTTCTCAGGGGCAGATACGCAGTATTTT.

The J gene is TRBJ2-1, the V gene TRBV29-1, with a possible D match to TRBD1 (6 bases). With 4 bases removed from V and 0 bases from J, the gap between germline ends came to 10 bases. The CDR3 contains 14 residues. Germline values: CDR1 SQVTM, CDR2 ANQGSEA. This CDR3 reads CSVAGESSYNEQFF. The CDR3 region has the DNA TGCAGCGTTGCAGGGGAAAGCTCCTACAATGAGCAGTTCTTC.

The chain is built from TRBV20-1 and TRBJ2-7; D perhaps matches TRBD2 (5 bases). V lost 8 bases and J 8 bases, leaving 16 bases between the germline ends. This CDR3 is built from 11 residues. CDR1 is DFQATT, CDR2 SNEGSKA, per germline (reference sequence). CDR3 sequence: CSTGLERQQYF. CDR3 DNA: TGCAGTACCGGCTTAGAGCGGCAGCAGTACTTC.

The chain links TRBV6-4 to TRBJ2-3, with TRBD2 matching over 7 bases. V lost 4 bases, J lost 5 bases, and 6 bases stayed unmatched. There are 14 residues in the CDR3. Germline V lookup: CDR1 MRHNA, CDR2 SNTAGT. The CDR3 is CASSVSPSGDTQYF. The CDR3 nucleotides read TGTGCCAGCAGTGTTTCCCCTAGCGGAGATACGCAGTATTTT.

The chain employs TRBV18 and TRBJ1-5; TRBD1 is a possible D gene (5 bases). Germline-derived CDR1 and CDR2 are KGHSH and LQKENI. This CDR3 has 14 residues. V lost 3 bases, J lost 4 bases, and 10 bases lay in between. The CDR3 region has the DNA TGTGCCAGCTCACCTGACAGTGGAAATCAGCCCCAGCATTTT. Protein: CASSPDSGNQPQHF.

This clone appeared once. The V gene is TRBV5-6, the J gene TRBJ2-1; TRBD1 matches at 7 bases. Per germline, CDR1 SGHDT and CDR2 YYEEEE. This CDR3 comprises 15 residues. The trim removed 4 bases at V and 2 bases at J, leaving 6 bases unmatched. The CDR3, as DNA: TGTGCCAGCAGCGTCGGGACAGAAACCTACAATGAGCAGTTCTTC. The encoded protein is CASSVGTETYNEQFF. Full variable domain (remainder filled in from reference TRBV5-6 and TRBJ2-1): DAGVTQSPTHLIKTRGQQVTLRCSPKSGHDTVSWYQQALGQGPQFIFQYYEEEERQRGNFPDRFSGHQFPNYSSELNVNALLLGDSALYLCASSVGTETYNEQFFGPGTRLTVL.

The chain carries TRBV6-6 and TRBJ1-2; a possible D gene is TRBD1 (5 bases). V was trimmed by 0 bases and J by 4 bases, leaving 9 bases between them. The CDR3 loop spans 14 amino acids. Per germline, CDR1 MNHNY and CDR2 SVGAGI (reference sequence). This CDR3 reads CASSYSQGVYGYTF. The CDR3, as DNA: TGTGCCAGCAGTTACTCGCAGGGTGTCTATGGCTACACCTTC.

This rearrangement joins TRBV11-2 to TRBJ2-1, with D unclear. V was shortened by 5 bases and J by 8 bases, with 10 bases between the two germline ends. CDR1 and CDR2 (germline): SGHAT, FQNNGV. The CDR3 is made up of 12 amino acids. CDR3 sequence reads: CASSPRVDEQFF. The CDR3 DNA reads TGTGCCAGCAGCCCACGGGTCGATGAGCAGTTCTTC. The variable domain in full, completed from reference TRBV11-2 and TRBJ2-1, reads EAGVAQSPRYKIIEKRQSVAFWCNPISGHATLYWYQQILGQGPKLLIQFQNNGVVDDSQLPKDRFSAERLKGVDSTLKIQPAKLEDSAVYLCASSPRVDEQFFGPGTRLTVL.

This chain links TRBV28 with TRBJ1-2; D is undetermined. Trimming stripped 4 bases from V and 4 bases from J, with 16 bases between. Germline V lookup: CDR1 MDHEN, CDR2 SYDVKM. The CDR3 has 15 residues. DNA of the CDR3: TGTGCCAGCAGTTCCGAAGCCACGAGTGGCTATGGCTACACCTTC. Translated, it gives CASSSEATSGYGYTF.

The J gene is TRBJ1-2, the V gene TRBV27, with 7 nucleotides matching TRBD1. V lost 7 bases to trimming and J lost 4 bases; unmatched junction nucleotides: 9. This CDR3 is built from 14 residues. Germline V gives CDR1 MNHEY, CDR2 SMNVEV (reference sequence). The CDR3 coding sequence is TGTGCCAGCACATCGAGGGGGCCTGGCTATGGCTACACCTTC. Residues: CASTSRGPGYGYTF.

J is TRBJ1-4 and V is TRBV28; D ambiguous. The CDR3 has 14 residues. V lost 3 bases and J lost 10, with 15 bases in between. Germline V gene data show CDR1 as MDHEN and CDR2 as SYDVKM. The CDR3 region is CASSFSSRVGKLFF. The CDR3 DNA is TGTGCCAGCAGTTTTAGTTCCCGGGTAGGAAAACTGTTTTTT.

The chain employs TRBV7-9 and TRBJ2-1, with TRBD2 matching over 10 bases. From germline, CDR1 is SEHNR and CDR2 FQNEAQ (reference sequence). CDR3 length: 16 amino acids. Trimming cost V 4 bases and J 1 base; bases outside gene matches: 4. CDR3: CASSWERGGSYNEQFF. The CDR3 DNA reads TGTGCCAGCAGCTGGGAGCGGGGGGGGTCCTACAATGAGCAGTTCTTC.

The chain uses TRBV11-3 and TRBJ1-5; the D gene is possibly TRBD1 (6 bases). V was cut by 5 bases and J by 1 base, with 12 bases left in between. The CDR3 has 15 residues. CDR1 and CDR2 (germline): SGHNT, YENEEA. The CDR3 loop reads CASSVNRESNQPQHF. CDR3 bases: TGTGCCAGCAGCGTAAACAGGGAGAGCAATCAGCCCCAGCATTTT.

This chain links TRBV12-3 or TRBV12-4 with TRBJ1-2, with a tentative D call TRBD1 (6 bases). This CDR3 spans 13 amino acids. Trimming removed 6 bases at V and 7 bases at J, with 15 bases between. DNA of the CDR3: TGTGCCAGCAGCCCAGACAGGAATTCTGGCTACACCTTC. It codes for CASSPDRNSGYTF.

The rearrangement joins TRBV11-3 to TRBJ2-5, with D possibly matching TRBD2 (6 bases). Germline values: CDR1 SGHNT, CDR2 YENEEA. Trimming removed 1 base at V and 2 bases at J, with 8 bases between. The CDR3 covers 14 residues. The CDR3 loop is CASSLGGGQETQYF. DNA for the CDR3: TGTGCCAGCAGCTTAGGTGGGGGGCAAGAGACCCAGTACTTC.

This chain links TRBV5-1 with TRBJ2-1; 8 bases map to TRBD2. Germline V gene lookup returns CDR1 SGHRS and CDR2 YFSETQ. With V trimmed by 2 bases and J by 9 bases, 10 bases remained unmatched. The CDR3 loop spans 15 amino acids. As DNA, the CDR3 is TGCGCCAGCAGCTTCTCTAGCGGGTTACGATTTGAGCAGTTCTTC. Amino acids: CASSFSSGLRFEQFF.

The chain carries TRBV18 and TRBJ1-3; 8 bases align to TRBD1. The trim removed 4 bases at V and 0 bases at J, leaving 2 bases unmatched. In germline, CDR1 is KGHSH, CDR2 LQKENI. The CDR3 is made up of 15 amino acids. The CDR3 loop reads CASSLDRASGNTIYF. The CDR3 DNA reads TGTGCCAGCTCACTGGACAGGGCCTCTGGAAACACCATATATTTT.

CDR3 region: CASSRPRGRAVETQYF. CDR3 DNA: TGTGCCAGCAGCCGACCCCGCGGGAGGGCTGTGGAGACCCAGTACTTC. V usage is TRBV3-1 (or the pseudogene TRBV3-2) and J usage is TRBJ2-5, with 9 positions matching TRBD2. This CDR3 region has 16 residues. Per germline, CDR1 LGHDT and CDR2 YNNKEL (reference sequence). V was clipped by 4 bases and J by 5 bases; unmatched bases: 11.

This chain uses TRBV4-2 with TRBJ2-5; 7 nucleotides agree with TRBD2. The junction had 4 bases not matched to a gene; V was cut back by 0 bases and J by 3 bases. The CDR3 totals 15 residues. CDR1 is LGHNA, CDR2 YNFKEQ, per germline. CDR3 residues: CASSQESGDKETQYF. The CDR3 DNA reads as TGTGCCAGCAGCCAAGAAAGCGGGGATAAAGAGACCCAGTACTTC.

This chain links TRBV5-6 with TRBJ2-5, with a possible D match to TRBD2 (5 bases). The CDR3 runs 15 residues. Per the germline V gene, CDR1 is SGHDT and CDR2 is YYEEEE. V was shortened by 4 bases and J by 5 bases, with 18 bases between the two germline ends. The CDR3 spells CASSQTTRPPETQYF. The CDR3 bases are TGTGCCAGCAGCCAGACTACCCGGCCGCCGGAGACCCAGTACTTC. The whole variable domain, remainder taken from reference TRBV5-6 and TRBJ2-5, is DAGVTQSPTHLIKTRGQQVTLRCSPKSGHDTVSWYQQALGQGPQFIFQYYEEEERQRGNFPDRFSGHQFPNYSSELNVNALLLGDSALYLCASSQTTRPPETQYFGPGTRLLVL.

This clone has a single count. This chain uses TRBV2 with TRBJ2-3, with D perhaps TRBD1 (6 bases). V gave up 6 bases and J gave up 1 base, with 11 bases separating them. Germline values: CDR1 SNHLY, CDR2 FYNNEI. This CDR3 region has 14 residues. CDR3 sequence: CASREQGGTDTQYF. In DNA, the CDR3 is TGTGCCAGCAGGGAACAGGGTGGCACAGATACGCAGTATTTT.

The chain joins TRBV28 to TRBJ1-2; tentatively, D is TRBD1 (6 bases). V lost 6 bases to trimming and J lost 3 bases, with 20 bases between them. The germline CDR1 and CDR2 sequences are MDHEN and SYDVKM. There are 16 residues in the CDR3. The CDR3 region is CASRNPGQSLDYGYTF. CDR3 nucleotides: TGTGCCAGCAGGAACCCGGGACAATCTCTCGACTATGGCTACACCTTC.

CDR3 protein: CASSDSAGGIDEQFF. The DNA for the CDR3 is TGTGCCAGCAGTGACTCTGCGGGAGGTATAGATGAGCAGTTCTTC. The V and J genes are TRBV6-4 and TRBJ2-1; 8 nucleotides align to TRBD2. This CDR3 region has 15 residues. The ends lost 0 bases at V and 8 bases at J; junction bases unmatched: 6. Germline V gives CDR1 MRHNA, CDR2 SNTAGT.

This chain uses TRBV12-5 with TRBJ2-7, with D possibly being TRBD1 (6 bases). The ends were cut back, 1 base at V and 11 bases at J, with 15 bases in the middle. Germline loops: CDR1 LGHNT, CDR2 FRNRAP. The CDR3 has 13 residues. CDR3 in amino acids: CASGLGTGRSEYF. The CDR3 DNA reads TGTGCTAGTGGTTTGGGAACAGGGCGGAGTGAGTACTTC.

The genes are TRBV5-1 and TRBJ2-2; D unresolved. Germline lookup yields CDR1 SGHRS and CDR2 YFSETQ. V lost 0 bases and J lost 6, with 12 bases in between. The CDR3 runs to 15 residues. The CDR3 bases are TGCGCCAGCAGCTTGGAACCCCGCCGGGCCGGGGAGCTGTTTTTT. Its translation is CASSLEPRRAGELFF.

V usage is TRBV14 and J usage is TRBJ1-3; D perhaps matches TRBD1 (5 bases). CDR1 and CDR2 (germline): SGHDN, FVKESK. CDR3 length: 16 residues. V gave up 1 base and J gave up 1 base, with 11 bases separating them. CDR3 amino acids: CASSQVQGRSGNTIYF. The CDR3 nucleotides are TGTGCCAGCAGCCAAGTTCAGGGAAGGTCTGGAAACACCATATATTTT.

The chain combines TRBV19 with TRBJ2-5; D is perhaps TRBD1 (6 bases). The V gene lost 4 bases and the J gene lost 5 bases, with 20 bases spanning the gap. The CDR3 consists of 16 residues. Per the germline V gene, CDR1 is LNHDA and CDR2 is SQIVND (reference sequence). The CDR3 protein is CASSTPLTGTGETQYF. The CDR3 DNA sequence: TGTGCCAGTAGTACGCCGTTGACAGGAACGGGGGAGACCCAGTACTTC. The complete variable domain, with remaining parts taken from reference TRBV19 and TRBJ2-5, reads DGGITQSPKYLFRKEGQNVTLSCEQNLNHDAMYWYRQDPGQGLRLIYYSQIVNDFQKGDIAEGYSVSREKKESFPLTVTSAQKNPTAFYLCASSTPLTGTGETQYFGPGTRLLVL.

This chain joins TRBV5-1 and TRBJ1-1, with 7 bases that match TRBD1. Germline V lookup: CDR1 SGHRS, CDR2 YFSETQ. This CDR3 has 18 amino acids. V was pared by 0 bases and J by 4 bases, with 15 bases of the junction left unmatched. As DNA, the CDR3 is TGCGCCAGCAGCTTGGCCCCGGACAGGCGCCTCTCGGGCACTGAAGCTTTCTTT. It yields the protein CASSLAPDRRLSGTEAFF.

The chain carries TRBV5-1 and TRBJ2-7; TRBD2 is a possible D gene (6 bases). This CDR3 comprises 13 residues. Trimming stripped 4 bases from V and 0 bases from J, with 8 bases between. Germline values: CDR1 SGHRS, CDR2 YFSETQ. CDR3 nucleotide sequence: TGCGCCAGCAGCGACGGGAGCTCCTACGAGCAGTACTTC. Translating gives CASSDGSSYEQYF.

This clone has only a few counts. The chain employs TRBV11-3 and TRBJ2-1; 10 bases match TRBD2. Germline lookup yields CDR1 SGHNT and CDR2 YENEEA. CDR3 length: 15 amino acids. V was pared by 5 bases and J by 0 bases, with 1 base of the junction left unmatched. This CDR3 reads CASSRTSGSYNEQFF. As DNA, the CDR3 is TGTGCCAGCAGCAGGACTAGCGGCTCCTACAATGAGCAGTTCTTC.